The clone carrying this T cell receptor (beta chain) is medium-sized (0.01 to 0.1%) within its sample. Its antigen is currently unknown. Trimming cost V 7 bases and J 6 bases, with 19 bases left between them. Germline V CDR1 and CDR2: SQVTM, ANQGSEA. This CDR3 is built from 15 residues. This entry comes from a study of T cell repertoires in aging, cancer and after chemotherapy. Study-level background: Repeat sampling of healthy donors over several months to years showed clear clonal overlap.

Multiplex touch-down PCR with TRB-A/B primers amplified rearranged V-D-J TRB sequences. One entry per CDR3 protein, called by TCRdb with MiXCR from the multiplex PCR reads. Of more than 7,000 distinct CDR3 sequences in the sample, roughly 32% were seen once. Peripheral blood genomic DNA, not sorted cells or RNA, was the template. Findings and limits, study-wide: Healthy donors lost TCR diversity with age mainly through richness, cancer patients through richness and evenness. In each cancer cohort, median generation probability increased across chemotherapy, suggesting thymic output rebounded. Age-matched healthy donors had significantly more diverse, less clonal blood TCR repertoires than untreated cancer patients.

The sequence derives from a human donor in good health. The chain carries TRBV29-1 and TRBJ1-6; the D is unclear. The sample was blood. This CDR3 is CSASDGVLANSPLHF. CDR3 bases: TGCAGCGCCTCGGACGGGGTCCTAGCTAATTCACCCCTCCACTTT. The full variable domain, its missing parts supplied by reference TRBV29-1 and TRBJ1-6, is SAVISQKPSRDICQRGTSLTIQCQVDSQVTMMFWYRQQPGQSLTLIATANQGSEATYESGFVIDKFPISRPNLTFSTLTVSNMSPEDSSIYLCSASDGVLANSPLHFGNGTRLTVT.